Presented here are 4 T cell receptor beta chains from one specimen sequenced in a study of Ad26.COV2.S vaccination and SARS-CoV-2 variants (dated by TCRdb to about 2021). Libraries were made using the immunoSEQ multiplex PCR assay. In its TCRdb copy, this immuneACCESS table keeps in-frame sequences only and misses some clones. Where compared with another copy, unresolved V genes explain less than half of these, and the others have no known cause. This sample lists about 470,000 clones; less than 95% were detected once. Of the sample, under 4.5% falls within the top ten clones. This sample's treatment or condition label indicates: about 20 received Ad26.COV2.S at low or high dose, single or two shots; 5 received placebo; per-sample allocation not given. Repertoires of vaccine and placebo recipients were sequenced from samples collected on day 63 after the first injection. This sample comprised peripheral blood, obtained in a trial of Ad26.COV2.S vaccine versus placebo. The receptors were gathered from a person between 18 and 65 years old who received the Ad26.COV2.S COVID-19 vaccine or a placebo.

The genes are TRBV18 and TRBJ1-3; possible D gene TRBD1, 5 bases. Trimming removed 3 bases from V and 7 bases from J, with 13 bases in between. The CDR3 spans 14 residues. In germline, CDR1 is KGHSH, CDR2 LQKENI. The CDR3 DNA follows: TGTGCCAGCTCACCGACCAGGGAGGGGAACACCATATATTTT. Amino acids: CASSPTREGNTIYF.

This clone appeared a single time. V usage is TRBV7-2 and J usage is TRBJ1-5, with a tentative D call TRBD1 (6 bases). The CDR3 has 14 amino acids. Trimming removed 1 base from V and 7 bases from J, with 11 bases in between. The germline CDR1 and CDR2 sequences are SGHTA and FQGNSA. CDR3 sequence reads: CASSLDRVEQPQHF. DNA for the CDR3: TGTGCCAGCAGCTTAGACAGGGTTGAACAGCCCCAGCATTTT.

This rearrangement joins TRBV3-1 (or the pseudogene TRBV3-2) to TRBJ2-7, with TRBD2 identical over 8 bases. Germline V CDR1 and CDR2: LGHDT, YNNKEL (reference sequence). The length of the CDR3 is 15 residues. The V and J ends lost 1 base and 4 bases, in that order; junction bases with no gene match: 6. CDR3: CASSQGETSVYEQYF. CDR3 coding DNA: TGTGCCAGCAGCCAAGGGGAGACTAGCGTTTACGAGCAGTACTTC.

The rearrangement joins TRBV7-6 to TRBJ2-7, with 9 bases fitting TRBD1. CDR1 is SGHVS and CDR2 is FNYEAQ in the germline V gene. The CDR3 is 14 amino acids. Trimming removed 1 base from V and 6 bases from J; junction bases left unmatched: 4. Here the CDR3 DNA reads TGTGCCAGCAGCTTAGGGACAGGGGATGGCGAGCAGTACTTC. This encodes CASSLGTGDGEQYF. Full variable domain (outside the CDR3, taken from reference TRBV7-6 and TRBJ2-7): GAGVSQSPRYKVTKRGQDVALRCDPISGHVSLYWYRQALGQGPEFLTYFNYEAQQDKSGLPNDRFSAERPEGSISTLTIQRTEQRDSAMYRCASSLGTGDGEQYFGPGTRLTVT.